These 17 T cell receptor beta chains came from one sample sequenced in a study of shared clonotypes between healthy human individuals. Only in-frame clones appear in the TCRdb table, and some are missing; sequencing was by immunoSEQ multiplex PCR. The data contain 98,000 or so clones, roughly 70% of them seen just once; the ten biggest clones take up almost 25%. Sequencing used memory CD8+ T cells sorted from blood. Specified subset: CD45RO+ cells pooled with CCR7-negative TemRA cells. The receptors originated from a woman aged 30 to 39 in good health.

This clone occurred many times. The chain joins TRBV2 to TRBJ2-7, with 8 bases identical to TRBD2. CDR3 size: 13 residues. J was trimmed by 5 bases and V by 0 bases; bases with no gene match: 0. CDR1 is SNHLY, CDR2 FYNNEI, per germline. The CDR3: CASSEARGDEQYF. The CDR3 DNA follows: TGTGCCAGCAGTGAAGCGCGGGGGGACGAGCAGTACTTC.

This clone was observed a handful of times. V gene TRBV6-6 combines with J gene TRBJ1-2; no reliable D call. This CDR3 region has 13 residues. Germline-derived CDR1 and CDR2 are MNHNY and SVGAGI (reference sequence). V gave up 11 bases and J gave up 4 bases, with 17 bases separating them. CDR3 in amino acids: CACGPRGIYGYTF. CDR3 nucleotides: TGTGCCTGCGGACCCCGAGGGATCTATGGCTACACCTTC.

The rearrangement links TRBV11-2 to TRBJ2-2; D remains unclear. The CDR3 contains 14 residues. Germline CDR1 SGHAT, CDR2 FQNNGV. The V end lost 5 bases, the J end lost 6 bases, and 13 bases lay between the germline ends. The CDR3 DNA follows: TGTGCCAGCAGCAACGCACAGTACGCCGGGGAGCTGTTTTTT. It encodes CASSNAQYAGELFF. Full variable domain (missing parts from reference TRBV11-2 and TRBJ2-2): EAGVAQSPRYKIIEKRQSVAFWCNPISGHATLYWYQQILGQGPKLLIQFQNNGVVDDSQLPKDRFSAERLKGVDSTLKIQPAKLEDSAVYLCASSNAQYAGELFFGEGSRLTVL.

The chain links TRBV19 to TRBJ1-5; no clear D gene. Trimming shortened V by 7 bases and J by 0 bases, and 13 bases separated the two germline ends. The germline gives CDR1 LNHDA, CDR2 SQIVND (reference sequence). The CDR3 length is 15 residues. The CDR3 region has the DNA TGTGCCAGTACCCCGGCGGGATATAGCAATCAGCCCCAGCATTTT. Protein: CASTPAGYSNQPQHF.

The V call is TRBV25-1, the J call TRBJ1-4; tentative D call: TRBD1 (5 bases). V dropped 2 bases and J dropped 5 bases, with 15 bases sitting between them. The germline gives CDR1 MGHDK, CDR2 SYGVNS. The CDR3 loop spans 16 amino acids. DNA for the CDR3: TGTGCCAGCAGTGAAGGTTCGGGGGGGAGGAATGAAAAACTGTTTTTT. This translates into CASSEGSGGRNEKLFF.

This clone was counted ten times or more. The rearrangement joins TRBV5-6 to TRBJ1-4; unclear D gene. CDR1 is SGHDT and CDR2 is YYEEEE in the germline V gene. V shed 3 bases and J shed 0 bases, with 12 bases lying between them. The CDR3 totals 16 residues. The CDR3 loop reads CASSWAGAATNEKLFF. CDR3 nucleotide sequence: TGTGCCAGCAGCTGGGCAGGCGCTGCAACTAATGAAAAACTGTTTTTT.

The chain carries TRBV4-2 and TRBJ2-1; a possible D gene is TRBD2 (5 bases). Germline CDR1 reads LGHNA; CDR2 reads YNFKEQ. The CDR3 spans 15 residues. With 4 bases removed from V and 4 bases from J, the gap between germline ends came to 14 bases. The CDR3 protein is CASSPTWGAYNEQFF. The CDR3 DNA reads TGTGCCAGCAGCCCGACCTGGGGAGCGTACAATGAGCAGTTCTTC.

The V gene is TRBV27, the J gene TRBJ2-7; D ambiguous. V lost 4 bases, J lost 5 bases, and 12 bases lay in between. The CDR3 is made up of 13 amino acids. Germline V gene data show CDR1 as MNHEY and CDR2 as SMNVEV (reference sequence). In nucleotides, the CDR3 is TGTGCCAGCAGTTGGGGTAGCCGCCACGAGCAGTACTTC. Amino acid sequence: CASSWGSRHEQYF.

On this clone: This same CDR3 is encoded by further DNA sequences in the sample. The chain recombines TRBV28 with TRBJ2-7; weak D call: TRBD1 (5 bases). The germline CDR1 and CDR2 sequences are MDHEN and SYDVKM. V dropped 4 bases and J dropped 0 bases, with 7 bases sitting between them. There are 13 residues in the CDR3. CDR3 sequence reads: CASSSGYSYEQYF. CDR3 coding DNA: TGTGCCAGCAGTTCAGGGTACTCCTACGAGCAGTACTTC. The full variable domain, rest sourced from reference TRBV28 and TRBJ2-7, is DVKVTQSSRYLVKRTGEKVFLECVQDMDHENMFWYRQDPGLGLRLIYFSYDVKMKEKGDIPEGYSVSREKKERFSLILESASTNQTSMYLCASSSGYSYEQYFGPGTRLTVT.

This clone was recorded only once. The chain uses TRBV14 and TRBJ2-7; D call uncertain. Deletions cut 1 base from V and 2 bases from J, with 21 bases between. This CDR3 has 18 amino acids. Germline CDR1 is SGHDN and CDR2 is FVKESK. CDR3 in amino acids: CASSQVVHPWTETYEQYF. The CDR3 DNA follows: TGTGCCAGCAGCCAAGTCGTACACCCGTGGACGGAGACCTACGAGCAGTACTTC.

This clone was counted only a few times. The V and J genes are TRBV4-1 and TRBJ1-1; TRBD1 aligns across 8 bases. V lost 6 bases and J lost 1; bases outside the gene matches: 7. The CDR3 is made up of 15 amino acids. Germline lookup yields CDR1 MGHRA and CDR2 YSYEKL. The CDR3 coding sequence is TGCGCCAGCAGACCCTACGGACAGGGGAACACTGAAGCTTTCTTT. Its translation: CASRPYGQGNTEAFF.

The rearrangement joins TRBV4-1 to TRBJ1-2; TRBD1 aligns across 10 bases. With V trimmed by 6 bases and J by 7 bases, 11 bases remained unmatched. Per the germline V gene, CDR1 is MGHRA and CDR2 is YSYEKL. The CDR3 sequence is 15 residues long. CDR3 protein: CASSSGTGALRGYTF. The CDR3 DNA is TGCGCCAGCAGTTCCGGGACAGGGGCACTCCGTGGCTACACCTTC.

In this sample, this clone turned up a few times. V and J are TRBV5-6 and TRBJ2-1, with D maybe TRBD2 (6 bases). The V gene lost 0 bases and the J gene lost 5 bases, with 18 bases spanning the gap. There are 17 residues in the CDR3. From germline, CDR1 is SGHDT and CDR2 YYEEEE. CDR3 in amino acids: CASSLDFQVGSHNEQFF. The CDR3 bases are TGTGCCAGCAGCTTGGACTTCCAAGTCGGGAGCCACAATGAGCAGTTCTTC.

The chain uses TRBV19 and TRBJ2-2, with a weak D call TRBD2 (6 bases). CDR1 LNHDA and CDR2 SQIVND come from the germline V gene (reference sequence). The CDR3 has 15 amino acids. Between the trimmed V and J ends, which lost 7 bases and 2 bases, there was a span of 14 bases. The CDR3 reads CASTLRGRNTGELFF. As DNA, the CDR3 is TGTGCCAGTACCCTTCGGGGGAGAAACACCGGGGAGCTGTTTTTT.

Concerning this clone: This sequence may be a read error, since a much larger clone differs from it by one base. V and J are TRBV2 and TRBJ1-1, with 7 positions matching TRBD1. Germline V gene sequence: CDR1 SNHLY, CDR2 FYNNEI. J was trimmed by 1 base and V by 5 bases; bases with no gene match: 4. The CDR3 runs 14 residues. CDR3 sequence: CASSSGTENTEAFF. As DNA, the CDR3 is TGTGCCAGCAGTTCCGGGACAGAGAACACTGAAGCTTTCTTT.

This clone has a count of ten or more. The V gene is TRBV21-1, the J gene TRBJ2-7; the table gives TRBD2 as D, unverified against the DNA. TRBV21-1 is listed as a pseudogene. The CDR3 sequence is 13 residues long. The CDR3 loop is CASPGGPFYEQYF. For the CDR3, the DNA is TGTGCCAGCCCCGGGGGACCCTTCTACGAGCAGTACTTC.

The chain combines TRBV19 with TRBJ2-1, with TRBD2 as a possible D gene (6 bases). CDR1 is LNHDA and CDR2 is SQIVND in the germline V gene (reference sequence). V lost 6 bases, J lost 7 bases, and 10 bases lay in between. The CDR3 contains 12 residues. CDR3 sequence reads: CASRTLANEQFF. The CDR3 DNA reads TGTGCCAGTAGAACACTAGCAAATGAGCAGTTCTTC.